This T cell receptor (beta chain) was found in a study of response to subunit inactivated influenza vaccine. General study findings and limits: There was a suggestion from the authors that each seasonal influenza vaccination recruits few new T cells.

TCRdb passed the RT-PCR reads through MiXCR, listing each CDR3 protein once. The sample has hundreds of thousands of distinct CDR3 sequences, roughly 25% seen once; the top ten hold 1.5% to 2%. Trimming removed 2 bases from V and 4 bases from J; junction bases left unmatched: 4. Germline CDR1 reads MNHEY; CDR2 reads SMNVEV (reference sequence). The length of the CDR3 is 15 residues. Concerning this clonotype itself: Its antigen is as yet unknown.

The TCR was taken from a man aged 50-60 years who received an inactivated influenza vaccine. The chain recombines TRBV27 with TRBJ2-2; 7 nucleotides agree with TRBD2. The sequencing used CD4+ T cells sorted from PBMCs, collected 4 to 6 days after vaccination. The CDR3 protein is CASSLRGRATGELFF. The CDR3 bases are TGTGCCAGCAGTTTACGAGGGAGGGCCACCGGGGAGCTGTTTTTT.